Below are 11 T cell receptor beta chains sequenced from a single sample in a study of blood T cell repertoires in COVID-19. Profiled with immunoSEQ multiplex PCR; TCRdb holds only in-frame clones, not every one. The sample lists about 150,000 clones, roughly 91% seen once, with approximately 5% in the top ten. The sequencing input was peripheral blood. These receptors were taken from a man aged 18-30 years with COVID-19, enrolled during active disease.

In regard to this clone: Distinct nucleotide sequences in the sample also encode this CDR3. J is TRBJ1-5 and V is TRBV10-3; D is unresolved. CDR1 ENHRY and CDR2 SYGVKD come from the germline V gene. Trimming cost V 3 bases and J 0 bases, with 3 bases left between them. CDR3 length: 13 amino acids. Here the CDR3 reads CAISDISNQPQHF. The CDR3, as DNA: TGTGCCATCAGTGACATTAGCAATCAGCCCCAGCATTTT.

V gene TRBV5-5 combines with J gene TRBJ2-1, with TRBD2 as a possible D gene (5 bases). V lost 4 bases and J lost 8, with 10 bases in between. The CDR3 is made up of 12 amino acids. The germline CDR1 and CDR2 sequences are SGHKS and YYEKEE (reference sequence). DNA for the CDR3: TGTGCCAGCAGCCCGGCCGGGGATGAGCAGTTCTTC. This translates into CASSPAGDEQFF. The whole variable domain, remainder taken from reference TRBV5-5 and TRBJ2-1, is DAGVTQSPTHLIKTRGQQVTLRCSPISGHKSVSWYQQVLGQGPQFIFQYYEKEERGRGNFPDRFSARQFPNYSSELNVNALLLGDSALYLCASSPAGDEQFFGPGTRLTVL.

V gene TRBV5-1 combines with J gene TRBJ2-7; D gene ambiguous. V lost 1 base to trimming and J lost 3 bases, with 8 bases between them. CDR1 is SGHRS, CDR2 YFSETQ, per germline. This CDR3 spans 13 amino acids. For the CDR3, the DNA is TGCGCCAGCAGCTTGTCCAGCGTCTACGAGCAGTACTTC. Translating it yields CASSLSSVYEQYF.

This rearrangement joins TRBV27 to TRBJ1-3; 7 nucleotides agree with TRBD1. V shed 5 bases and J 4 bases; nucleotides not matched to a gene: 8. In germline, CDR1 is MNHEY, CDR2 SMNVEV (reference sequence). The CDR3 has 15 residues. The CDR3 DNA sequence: TGTGCCAGCAGTCCAAGACAGGGTTCGGGAAACACCATATATTTT. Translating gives CASSPRQGSGNTIYF.

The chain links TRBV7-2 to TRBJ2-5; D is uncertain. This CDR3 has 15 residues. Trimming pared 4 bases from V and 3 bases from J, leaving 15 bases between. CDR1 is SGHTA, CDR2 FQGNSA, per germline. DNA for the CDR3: TGTGCCAGCAGCTCTTATAGCCAGCGCGAAGAGACCCAGTACTTC. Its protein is CASSSYSQREETQYF.

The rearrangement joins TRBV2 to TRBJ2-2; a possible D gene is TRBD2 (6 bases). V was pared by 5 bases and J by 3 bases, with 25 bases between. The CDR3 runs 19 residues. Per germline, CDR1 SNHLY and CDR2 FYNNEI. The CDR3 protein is CASSTPPGLFFLYTGELFF. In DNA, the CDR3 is TGTGCCAGCAGTACTCCCCCGGGACTTTTCTTCCTCTACACCGGGGAGCTGTTTTTT.

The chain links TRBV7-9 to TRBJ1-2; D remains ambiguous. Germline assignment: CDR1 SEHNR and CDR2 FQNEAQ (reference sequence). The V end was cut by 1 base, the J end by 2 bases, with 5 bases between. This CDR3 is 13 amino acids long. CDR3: CASSLGGNYGYTF. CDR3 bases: TGTGCCAGCAGCTTAGGAGGGAACTATGGCTACACCTTC.

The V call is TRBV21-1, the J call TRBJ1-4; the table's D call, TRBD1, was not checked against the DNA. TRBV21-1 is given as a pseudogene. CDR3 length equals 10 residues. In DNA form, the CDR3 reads TGTGCCAGGGCACATGAAAAACTGTTTTTT. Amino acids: CARAHEKLFF.

The CDR3 sequence: CSVEDRGGANTEAFF. CDR3 bases: TGCAGCGTTGAAGATCGCGGCGGGGCGAACACTGAAGCTTTCTTT. This rearrangement joins TRBV29-1 to TRBJ1-1; TRBD1 might be the D (5 bases). V shed 0 bases and J shed 1 base, with 12 bases lying between them. CDR3 size: 15 residues. Germline values: CDR1 SQVTM, CDR2 ANQGSEA. Combining the CDR3 with reference TRBV29-1 and TRBJ1-1 gives the whole variable domain SAVISQKPSRDICQRGTSLTIQCQVDSQVTMMFWYRQQPGQSLTLIATANQGSEATYESGFVIDKFPISRPNLTFSTLTVSNMSPEDSSIYLCSVEDRGGANTEAFFGQGTRLTVV.

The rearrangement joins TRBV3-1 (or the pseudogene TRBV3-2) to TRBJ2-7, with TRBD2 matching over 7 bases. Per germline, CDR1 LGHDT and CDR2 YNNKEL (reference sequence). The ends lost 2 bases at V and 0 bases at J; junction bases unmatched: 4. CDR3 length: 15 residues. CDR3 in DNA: TGTGCCAGCAGCCAAAGGGGAGGGAGCTCCTACGAGCAGTACTTC. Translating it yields CASSQRGGSSYEQYF.

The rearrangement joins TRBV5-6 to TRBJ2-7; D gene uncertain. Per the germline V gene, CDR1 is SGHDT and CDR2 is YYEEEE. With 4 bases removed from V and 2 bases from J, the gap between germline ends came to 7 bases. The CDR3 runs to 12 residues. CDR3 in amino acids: CASSLFTYEQYF. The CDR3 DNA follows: TGTGCCAGCAGCCTTTTTACCTACGAGCAGTACTTC.